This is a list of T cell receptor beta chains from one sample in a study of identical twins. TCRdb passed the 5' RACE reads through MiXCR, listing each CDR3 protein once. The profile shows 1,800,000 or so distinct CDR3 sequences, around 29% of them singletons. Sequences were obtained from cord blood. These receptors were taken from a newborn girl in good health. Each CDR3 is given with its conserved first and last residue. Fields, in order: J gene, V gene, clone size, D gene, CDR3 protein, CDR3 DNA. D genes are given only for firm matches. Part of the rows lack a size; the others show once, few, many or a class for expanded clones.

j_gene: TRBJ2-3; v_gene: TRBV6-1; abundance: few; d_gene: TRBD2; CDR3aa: CASSEGLAGGPFTDTQYF; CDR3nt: TGTGCCAGCAGTGAAGGGCTAGCGGGAGGGCCCTTCACAGATACGCAGTATTTT
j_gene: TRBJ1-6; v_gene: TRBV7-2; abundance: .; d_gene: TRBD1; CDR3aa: CASSLTGTGYNSPLHF; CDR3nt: TGTGCCAGCAGCTTAACCGGGACAGGGTATAATTCACCCCTCCACTTT
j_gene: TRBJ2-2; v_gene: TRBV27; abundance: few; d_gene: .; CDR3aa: CASSLSWDIGTGELFF; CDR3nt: TGTGCCAGCAGTTTGTCTTGGGACATAGGGACCGGGGAGCTGTTTTTT
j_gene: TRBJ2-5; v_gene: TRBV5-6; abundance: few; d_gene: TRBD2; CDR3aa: CASSRLADQETQYF; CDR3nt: TGTGCCAGCAGCCGACTAGCGGACCAAGAGACCCAGTACTTC
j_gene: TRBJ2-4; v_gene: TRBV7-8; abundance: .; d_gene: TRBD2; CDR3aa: CASSLLAGGLLAKNIQYF; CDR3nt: TGTGCCAGCAGCTTACTAGCGGGGGGACTTCTAGCCAAAAACATTCAGTACTTC
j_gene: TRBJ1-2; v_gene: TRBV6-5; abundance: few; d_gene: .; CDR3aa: CASSYSRLYGYTF; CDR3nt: TGTGCCAGCAGTTATTCAAGGCTATATGGCTACACCTTC
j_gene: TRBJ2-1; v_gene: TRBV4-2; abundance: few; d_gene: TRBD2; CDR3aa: CASSPRTSGGVYNEQFF; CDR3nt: TGTGCCAGCAGCCCCCGGACTAGCGGGGGGGTTTACAATGAGCAGTTCTTC
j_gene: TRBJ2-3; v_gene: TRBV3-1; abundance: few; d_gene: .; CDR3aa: CASSSSGTRRTDTQYF; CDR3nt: TGTGCCAGCAGCTCAAGCGGAACTAGGCGCACAGATACGCAGTATTTT
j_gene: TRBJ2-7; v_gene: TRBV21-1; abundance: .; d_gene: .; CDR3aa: CASFTDKGIEDPRYEQYF; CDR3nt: TGTGCCAGCTTCACGGACAAAGGGATAGAGGACCCCCGGTACGAGCAGTACTTC
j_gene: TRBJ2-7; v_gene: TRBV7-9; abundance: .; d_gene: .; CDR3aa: CASSLWGQVESYEQYF; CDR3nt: TGTGCCAGCAGCTTATGGGGGCAGGTGGAATCCTACGAGCAGTACTTC
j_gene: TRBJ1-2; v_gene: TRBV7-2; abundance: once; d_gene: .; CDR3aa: CASRLGEGLSAGYTF; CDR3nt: TGTGCCAGCAGATTAGGGGAGGGTCTCTCGGCTGGCTACACCTTC
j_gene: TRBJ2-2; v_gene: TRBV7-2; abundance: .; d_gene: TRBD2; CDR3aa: CASRTSVNTGELFF; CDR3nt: TGTGCCAGCAGGACTAGCGTGAACACCGGGGAGCTGTTTTTT
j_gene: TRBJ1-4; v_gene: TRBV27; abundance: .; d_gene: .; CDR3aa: CASSLSPSRGILEKLFF; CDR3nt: TGTGCCAGCAGTTTATCTCCTAGCAGGGGCATTTTGGAAAAACTGTTTTTT
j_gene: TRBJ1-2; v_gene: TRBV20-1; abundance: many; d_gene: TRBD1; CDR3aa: CSARGTGDYGYTF; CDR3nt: TGCAGTGCTAGAGGGACAGGGGACTATGGCTACACCTTC
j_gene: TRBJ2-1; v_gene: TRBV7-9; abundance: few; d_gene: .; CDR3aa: CASSSIGESSYNEQFF; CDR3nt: TGTGCCAGCAGCTCAATAGGGGAGAGCTCCTACAATGAGCAGTTCTTC
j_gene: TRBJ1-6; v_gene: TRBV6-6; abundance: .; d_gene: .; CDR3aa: CASSPTVTNSPLHF; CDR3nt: TGTGCCAGCAGTCCTACAGTGACTAATTCACCCCTCCACTTT
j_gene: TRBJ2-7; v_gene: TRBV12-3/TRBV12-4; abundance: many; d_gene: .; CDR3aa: CASSLPGSREQYF; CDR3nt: TGTGCCAGCAGTTTACCGGGCAGCCGCGAGCAGTACTTC
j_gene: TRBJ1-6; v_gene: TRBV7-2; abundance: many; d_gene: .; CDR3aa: CASSLAGSPLHF; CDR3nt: TGTGCCAGCAGTTTAGCGGGTTCACCCCTCCACTTT
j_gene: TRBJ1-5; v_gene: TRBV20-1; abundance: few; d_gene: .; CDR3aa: CSASRVNNQPQHF; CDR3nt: TGCAGTGCTAGCAGGGTCAACAATCAGCCCCAGCATTTT
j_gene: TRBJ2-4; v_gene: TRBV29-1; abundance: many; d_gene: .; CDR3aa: CSVERGAQGADIQYF; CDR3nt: TGCAGCGTTGAACGGGGGGCACAGGGTGCGGACATTCAGTACTTC
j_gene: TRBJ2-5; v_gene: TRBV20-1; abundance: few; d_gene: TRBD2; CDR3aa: CSVGLGKETQYF; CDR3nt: TGCAGTGTGGGACTAGGCAAAGAGACCCAGTACTTC
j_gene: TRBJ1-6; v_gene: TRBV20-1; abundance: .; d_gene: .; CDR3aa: CSAKGQNNSPLHF; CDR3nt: TGCAGTGCTAAGGGACAAAATAATTCACCCCTCCACTTT
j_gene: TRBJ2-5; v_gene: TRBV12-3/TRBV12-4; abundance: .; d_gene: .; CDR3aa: CASSLTGRRNEQYF; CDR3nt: TGTGCCAGCAGTTTAACGGGACGCCGCAATGAGCAGTACTTC
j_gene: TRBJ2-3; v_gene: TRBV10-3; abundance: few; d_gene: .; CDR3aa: CAISGVIGGLQQYF; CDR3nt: TGTGCCATCAGTGGGGTGATTGGGGGACTCCAGCAGTATTTT
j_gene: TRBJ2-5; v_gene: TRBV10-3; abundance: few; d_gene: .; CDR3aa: CAISDGPRETQYF; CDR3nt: TGTGCCATCAGTGATGGACCGCGGGAGACCCAGTACTTC
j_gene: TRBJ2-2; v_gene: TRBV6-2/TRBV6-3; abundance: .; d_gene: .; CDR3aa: CAGAHTSSTGELFF; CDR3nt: TGTGCCGGAGCGCATACTAGCAGCACCGGGGAGCTGTTTTTT
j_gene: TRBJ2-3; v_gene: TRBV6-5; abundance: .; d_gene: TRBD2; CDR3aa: CASSSTGTSGFTTDTQYF; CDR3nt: TGTGCCAGCAGTTCCACCGGGACTAGCGGATTTACCACAGATACGCAGTATTTT
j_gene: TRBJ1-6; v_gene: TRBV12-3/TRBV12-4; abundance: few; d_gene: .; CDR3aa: CASSFASGNSPLHF; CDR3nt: TGTGCCAGCAGTTTCGCGTCAGGGAATTCACCCCTCCACTTT
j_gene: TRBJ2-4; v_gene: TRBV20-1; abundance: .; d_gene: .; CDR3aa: CRPAGSGKNIQYF; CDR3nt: TGCAGGCCGGCAGGGTCGGGCAAAAACATTCAGTACTTC
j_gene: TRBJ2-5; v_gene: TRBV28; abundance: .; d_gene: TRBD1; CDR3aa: CAISDRGNRRETQYF; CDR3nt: TGTGCCATCTCGGACAGGGGGAATCGTAGAGAGACCCAGTACTTC
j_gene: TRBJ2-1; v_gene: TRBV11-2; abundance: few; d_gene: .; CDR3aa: CASSHPGGAYNEQFF; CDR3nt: TGTGCCAGCAGCCATCCAGGGGGGGCCTACAATGAGCAGTTCTTC
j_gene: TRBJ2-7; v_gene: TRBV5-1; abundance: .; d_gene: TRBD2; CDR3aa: CASSFSGTRGSYEQYF; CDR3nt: TGCGCCAGCAGCTTCTCCGGGACTAGAGGCTCCTACGAGCAGTACTTC
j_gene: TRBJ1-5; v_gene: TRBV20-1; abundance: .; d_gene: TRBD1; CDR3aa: CSASWDSQNQPQHF; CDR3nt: TGCAGTGCTAGTTGGGACAGCCAAAATCAGCCCCAGCATTTT
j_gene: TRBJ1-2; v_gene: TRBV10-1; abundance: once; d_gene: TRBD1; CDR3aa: CASSDGTGGVHGYTF; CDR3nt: TGCGCCAGCAGTGACGGGACAGGGGGCGTCCATGGCTACACCTTC
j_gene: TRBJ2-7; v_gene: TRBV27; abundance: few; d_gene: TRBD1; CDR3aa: CASSYRGPISYEQYF; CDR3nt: TGTGCCAGCAGTTACAGGGGCCCCATTTCCTACGAGCAGTACTTC
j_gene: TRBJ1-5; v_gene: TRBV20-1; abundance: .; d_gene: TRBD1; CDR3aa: CSARDPQGSSNQPQHF; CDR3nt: TGCAGTGCTAGGGATCCACAGGGGAGTAGCAATCAGCCCCAGCATTTT
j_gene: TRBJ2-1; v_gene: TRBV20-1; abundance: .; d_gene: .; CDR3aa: CSAKLSRQFF; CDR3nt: TGCAGTGCCAAGCTATCCCGCCAGTTCTTC
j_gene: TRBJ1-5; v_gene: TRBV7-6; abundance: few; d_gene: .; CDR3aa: CASSNQPNQPQHF; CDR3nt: TGTGCCAGCAGCAACCAGCCCAATCAGCCCCAGCATTTT
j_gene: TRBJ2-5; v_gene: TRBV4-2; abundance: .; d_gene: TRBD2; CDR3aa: CASSQEGLAYF; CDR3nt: TGTGCCAGCAGCCAAGAAGGACTAGCGTACTTC
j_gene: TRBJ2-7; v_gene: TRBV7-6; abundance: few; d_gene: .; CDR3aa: CASSLNPDSSYEQYF; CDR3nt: TGTGCCAGCAGCTTAAATCCGGACAGCTCCTACGAGCAGTACTTC
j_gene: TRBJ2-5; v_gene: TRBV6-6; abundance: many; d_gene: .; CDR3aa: CASSRGGETQYF; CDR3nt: TGTGCCAGCAGCAGGGGGGGGGAGACCCAGTACTTC
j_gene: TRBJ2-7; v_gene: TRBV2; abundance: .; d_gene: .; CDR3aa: CASSESSLQYNSYEQYF; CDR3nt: TGTGCCAGCAGTGAAAGCTCTCTCCAGTACAACTCCTACGAGCAGTACTTC
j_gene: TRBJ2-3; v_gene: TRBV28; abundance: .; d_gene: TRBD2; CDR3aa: CASSLLAGVAQYF; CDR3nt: TGTGCCAGCAGTTTACTAGCGGGAGTGGCGCAGTATTTT
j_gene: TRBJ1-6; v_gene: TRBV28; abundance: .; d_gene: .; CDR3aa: CASSPGTGVNSPLHF; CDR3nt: TGTGCCAGCAGTCCCGGGACGGGAGTTAATTCACCCCTCCACTTT
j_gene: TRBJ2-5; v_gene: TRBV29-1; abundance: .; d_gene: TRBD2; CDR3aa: CSARTSGSYGNEQYF; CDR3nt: TGCAGCGCCCGGACTAGCGGGAGTTACGGGAATGAGCAGTACTTC
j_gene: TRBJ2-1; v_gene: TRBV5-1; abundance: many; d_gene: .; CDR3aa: CASSLAEEQFF; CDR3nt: TGCGCCAGCAGCTTGGCGGAGGAGCAGTTCTTC
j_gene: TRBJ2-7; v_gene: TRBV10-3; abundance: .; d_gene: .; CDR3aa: CATDQGGRSYNEQYF; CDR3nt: TGTGCCACCGATCAGGGGGGGCGGTCCTACAATGAGCAGTACTTC